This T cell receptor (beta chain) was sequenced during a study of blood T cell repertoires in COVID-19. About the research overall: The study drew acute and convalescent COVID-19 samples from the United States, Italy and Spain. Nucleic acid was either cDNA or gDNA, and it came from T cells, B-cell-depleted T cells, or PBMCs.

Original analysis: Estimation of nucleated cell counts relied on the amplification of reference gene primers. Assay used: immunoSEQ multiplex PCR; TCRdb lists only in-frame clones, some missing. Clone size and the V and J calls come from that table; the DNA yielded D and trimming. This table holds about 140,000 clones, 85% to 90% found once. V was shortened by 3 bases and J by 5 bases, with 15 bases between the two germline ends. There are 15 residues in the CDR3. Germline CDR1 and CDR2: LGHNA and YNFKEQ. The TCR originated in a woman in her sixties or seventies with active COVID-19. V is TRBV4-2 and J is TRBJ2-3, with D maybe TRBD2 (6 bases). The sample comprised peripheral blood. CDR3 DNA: TGTGCCAGCAGCCATATGCTAGCGACGAGAGATACGCAGTATTTT. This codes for CASSHMLATRDTQYF.